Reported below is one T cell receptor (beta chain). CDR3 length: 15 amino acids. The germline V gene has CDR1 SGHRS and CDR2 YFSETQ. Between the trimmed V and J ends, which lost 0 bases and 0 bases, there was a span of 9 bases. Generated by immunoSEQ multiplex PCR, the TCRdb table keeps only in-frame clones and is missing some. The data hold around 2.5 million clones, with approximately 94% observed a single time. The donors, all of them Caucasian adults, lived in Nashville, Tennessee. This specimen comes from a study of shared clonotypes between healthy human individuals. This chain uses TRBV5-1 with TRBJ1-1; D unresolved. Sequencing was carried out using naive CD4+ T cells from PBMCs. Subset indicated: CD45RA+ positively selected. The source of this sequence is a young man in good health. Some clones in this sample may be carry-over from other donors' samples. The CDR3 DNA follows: TGCGCCAGCAGCTTGGGATCTGGGATGAACACTGAAGCTTTCTTT. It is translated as CASSLGSGMNTEAFF.